This T cell receptor beta chain was identified during a study of blood T cell repertoires in COVID-19. Per the authors' pipeline: Scientists estimated how many nucleated cells there were by amplifying reference gene primers. Data came from immunoSEQ multiplex PCR; TCRdb stores just in-frame clones and leaves some out. V and J calls plus clone size are reproduced from that table; the DNA served to infer D and trimming. The sample yields roughly 80,000 clones, 91% seen once. Per germline, CDR1 MNHEY and CDR2 SVGAGI. The ends were cut back, 8 bases at V and 5 bases at J, with 9 bases in the middle. CDR3 size: 12 residues.

Sequencing input: peripheral blood. The receptor was derived from a man between 50 and 59 years old with COVID-19, enrolled during active disease. The genes are TRBV6-5 and TRBJ2-2, with TRBD2 as a possible D gene (6 bases). Written as DNA, the CDR3 is TGTGCCAGCTACGGGGGAACCGGGGAGCTGTTTTTT. This codes for CASYGGTGELFF.